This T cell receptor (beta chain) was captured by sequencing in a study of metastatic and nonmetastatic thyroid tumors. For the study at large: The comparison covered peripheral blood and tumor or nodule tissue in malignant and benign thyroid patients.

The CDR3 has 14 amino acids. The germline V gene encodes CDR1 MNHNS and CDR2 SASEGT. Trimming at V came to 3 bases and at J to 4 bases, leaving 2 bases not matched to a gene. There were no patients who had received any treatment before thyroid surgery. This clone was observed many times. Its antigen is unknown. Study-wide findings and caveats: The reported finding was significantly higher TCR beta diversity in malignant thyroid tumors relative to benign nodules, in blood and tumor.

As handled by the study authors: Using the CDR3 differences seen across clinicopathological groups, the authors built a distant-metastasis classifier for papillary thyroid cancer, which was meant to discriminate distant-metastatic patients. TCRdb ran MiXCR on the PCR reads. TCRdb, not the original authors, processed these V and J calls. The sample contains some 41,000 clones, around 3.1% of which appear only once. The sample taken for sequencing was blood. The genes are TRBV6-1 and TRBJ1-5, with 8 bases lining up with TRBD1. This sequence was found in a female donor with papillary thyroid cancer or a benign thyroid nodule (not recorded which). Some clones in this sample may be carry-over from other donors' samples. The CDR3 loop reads CASSDWTGNQPQHF. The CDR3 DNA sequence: TGTGCCAGCAGTGATTGGACAGGGAATCAGCCCCAGCATTTT.